This T cell receptor (beta chain) was recovered during a study of blood T cell repertoires in COVID-19. The assay was immunoSEQ multiplex PCR, and TCRdb's table has in-frame clones only and misses some. Of roughly 350,000 clones listed, roughly 85% are singletons. The clonotype comes from a young woman with acute or convalescent COVID-19. The material sequenced was peripheral blood.

CDR3 DNA sequence: TGTGCCACCAGTGATGGGGGATGGACTAGCGGGATGAGAACCGGGGAGCTGTTTTTT. Translating it yields CATSDGGWTSGMRTGELFF. The chain is built from TRBV24-1 and TRBJ2-2, with TRBD2 matching over 12 bases. The CDR3 totals 19 residues. The V segment lost 3 bases and the J segment 5 bases; nucleotides outside the gene matches: 12. The germline CDR1 and CDR2 sequences are KGHDR and SFDVKD.